Many counts were recorded for the clone carrying this T cell receptor beta chain. Antigen specificity is unknown. CDR3 size: 13 residues. Germline CDR1 and CDR2: SQVTM and ANQGSEA. Trimming stripped 4 bases from V and 5 bases from J, with 14 bases between. This specimen belongs to a study of blood T cells in healthy people across ages. Study conclusions and caveats: Estimates based on one million T cells were treated as lower bounds.

Then a second PCR, running about 6 to 11 cycles, was carried out with a sample-barcoded 5' primer and a J-beta primer mix. TCRdb used MiXCR to reprocess the 5' RACE reads, holding one entry per CDR3 protein. The profile shows about a million distinct CDR3 sequences, more than 30% of them singletons. The sequenced material came from blood. The J gene is TRBJ1-2, the V gene TRBV29-1; D possibly corresponds to TRBD1 (5 bases). This TCR came from a man aged 18 to 29 in good health. The CDR3 coding sequence is TGCAGCGTTGGTCGGCAGGGCCCATATGGCTACACCTTC. Its protein is CSVGRQGPYGYTF. Complete variable domain (other parts from reference TRBV29-1 and TRBJ1-2): SAVISQKPSRDICQRGTSLTIQCQVDSQVTMMFWYRQQPGQSLTLIATANQGSEATYESGFVIDKFPISRPNLTFSTLTVSNMSPEDSSIYLCSVGRQGPYGYTFGSGTRLTVV.